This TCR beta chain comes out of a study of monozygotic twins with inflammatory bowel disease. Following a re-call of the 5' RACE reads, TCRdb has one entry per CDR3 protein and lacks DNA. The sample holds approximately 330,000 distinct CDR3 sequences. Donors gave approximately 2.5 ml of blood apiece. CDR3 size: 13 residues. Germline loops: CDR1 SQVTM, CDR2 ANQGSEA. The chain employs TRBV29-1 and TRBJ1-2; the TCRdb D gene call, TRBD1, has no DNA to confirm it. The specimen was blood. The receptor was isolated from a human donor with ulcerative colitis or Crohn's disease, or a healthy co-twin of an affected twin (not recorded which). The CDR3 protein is CSVEQVPASDYTF.